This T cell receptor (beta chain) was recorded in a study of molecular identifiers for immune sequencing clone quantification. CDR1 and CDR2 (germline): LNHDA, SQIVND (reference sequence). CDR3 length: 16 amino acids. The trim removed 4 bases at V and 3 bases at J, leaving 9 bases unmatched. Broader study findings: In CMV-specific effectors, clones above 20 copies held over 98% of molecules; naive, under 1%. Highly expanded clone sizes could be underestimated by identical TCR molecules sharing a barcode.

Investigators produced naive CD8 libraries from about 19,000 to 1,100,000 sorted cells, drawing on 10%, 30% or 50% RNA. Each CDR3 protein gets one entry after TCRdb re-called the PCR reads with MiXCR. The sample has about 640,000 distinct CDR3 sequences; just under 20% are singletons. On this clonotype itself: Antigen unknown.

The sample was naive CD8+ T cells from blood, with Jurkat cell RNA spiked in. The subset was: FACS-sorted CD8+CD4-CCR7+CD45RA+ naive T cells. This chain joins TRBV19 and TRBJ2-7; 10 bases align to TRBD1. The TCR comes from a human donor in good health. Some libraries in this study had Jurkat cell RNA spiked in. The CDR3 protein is CASSTTGTGEFYEQYF. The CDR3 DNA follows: TGTGCCAGTAGTACAACCGGGACAGGGGAATTCTACGAGCAGTACTTC.